The rows below give T cell receptor beta chains drawn from one sample of a study of blood T cell repertoires in COVID-19. This table comes from immunoSEQ multiplex PCR, and its TCRdb copy is limited to in-frame clones, with some not included. The table has tens of thousands of clones, approximately 79% seen once. The source material was peripheral blood. The receptors were sampled from a human donor in a cohort sampled during active COVID-19. Both conserved end residues are trimmed from each CDR3.

CDR3 protein	V gene
ASSLPMNTEAF	TRBV28
ASSYRGGVADNEQF	TRBV6-2/TRBV6-3
ASRQGPYGYT	TRBV19
ASSPSLGANEQF	TRBV9
ASSFGTGGTEAF	TRBV6-2/TRBV6-3
ASSFPRGYEQY	TRBV28
ASSFASGSAIRSGANVLT	TRBV27
ASSSLTDTQY	TRBV7-6
ASSQARQGTYEQY	TRBV4-3
ASSLDGGGYEQY	TRBV7-8
ASSPGTGAYEQY	TRBV19